A single sample gave rise to the 24 T cell receptor beta chains below, sequenced in a study of CD8+CD57+ T cells in acquired aplastic anemia. Those patients picked for sequencing had displayed CD8+CD57+ cell expansion on flow cytometry. CDR3 and TCR beta VDJ profiling relied on a genomic DNA template. TCRdb redid the calling of the reads with MiXCR, one entry per CDR3 protein. The sample holds about 160,000 distinct CDR3 sequences; 45% to 55% are singletons and the top ten take around a third. The sequencing sample was made of sorted CD4+, CD8+, or CD8+CD57+ T cells (not recorded which) from PBMCs. These receptors originate from a human donor with aplastic anemia.

The table lists this clonotype with many counts. The gene calls are TRBV7-6 and TRBJ1-1; D gene uncertain. In germline, CDR1 is SGHVS, CDR2 FNYEAQ. V was cut by 1 base and J by 3 bases, with 6 bases left in between. This CDR3 contains 13 residues. The CDR3 bases are TGTGCCAGCAGCTTAGAGACCGACACTGAAGCTTTCTTT. This codes for CASSLETDTEAFF.

Only one count was recorded for this clonotype. J is TRBJ2-3 and V is TRBV5-1, with a tentative D call TRBD2 (5 bases). The CDR3 sequence is 15 residues long. The V and J ends lost 0 bases and 4 bases respectively, with 12 bases between them. The germline CDR1 and CDR2 sequences are SGHRS and YFSETQ. DNA for the CDR3: TGCGCCAGCAGCTTGGGCGGAGGTGGTCCAGATACGCAGTATTTT. Protein sequence: CASSLGGGGPDTQYF.

The sample holds a few counts of this clonotype. V is TRBV2 and J is TRBJ1-2; perhaps TRBD1 as D (6 bases). The ends were cut back, 3 bases at V and 6 bases at J, with 8 bases in the middle. Per germline, CDR1 SNHLY and CDR2 FYNNEI. The CDR3 extends over 12 amino acids. CDR3 protein: CASSEEGDGYTF. CDR3 coding DNA: TGTGCCAGCAGTGAGGAGGGGGATGGCTACACCTTC.

This clonotype was observed many times. The rearrangement uses TRBV6-1 and TRBJ1-5; D gene unclear. Germline assignment: CDR1 MNHNS and CDR2 SASEGT. The CDR3 covers 11 residues. Trimming left V 4 bases short and J 7 bases short, with 5 bases between. CDR3 residues: CASSGEQPQHF. CDR3 sequence (DNA): TGTGCCAGCAGTGGGGAGCAGCCCCAGCATTTT.

Many counts were recorded for this clonotype. The chain combines TRBV19 with TRBJ2-7, with no clear D. CDR1 and CDR2 from the germline V gene are LNHDA and SQIVND (reference sequence). V shed 5 bases and J shed 2 bases, with 16 bases lying between them. The CDR3 is made up of 15 amino acids. The CDR3 DNA is TGTGCCAGTAGTCTGACCCTCGCATCCACCTACGAGCAGTACTTC. It translates to CASSLTLASTYEQYF.

The V call is TRBV3-1, the J call TRBJ1-5, with TRBD1 as a possible D gene (6 bases). The V gene lost 5 bases and the J gene lost 9 bases, with 11 bases spanning the gap. Looked up from germline, CDR1 is LGHDT and CDR2 is YNNKEL (reference sequence). CDR3 length: 12 amino acids. CDR3 residues: CASSIQGLPQHF. The CDR3 DNA reads TGTGCCAGCAGCATACAGGGACTGCCCCAGCATTTT.

This clonotype was seen many times. V and J are TRBV11-2 and TRBJ2-7; possibly TRBD1 for D (6 bases). CDR3 size: 15 residues. The V end was cut by 6 bases, the J end by 7 bases, with 22 bases between. Germline CDR1 SGHAT, CDR2 FQNNGV. The CDR3 sequence is CASSQRGTWSSEQYF. The CDR3, as DNA: TGTGCCAGCAGTCAGAGGGGGACGTGGTCGAGTGAGCAGTACTTC.

This rearrangement joins TRBV7-7 to TRBJ2-1; a possible D gene is TRBD2 (5 bases). CDR1 is SSHAT and CDR2 is FNYEAQ in the germline V gene (reference sequence). The CDR3 totals 14 residues. V was trimmed by 0 bases and J by 13 bases, leaving 16 bases between them. The CDR3 DNA sequence: TGTGCCAGCAGCTTAGCCGAGGGCCCCGGCACCCAGTTCTTC. This sequence encodes CASSLAEGPGTQFF.

The CDR3 sequence is CSVADRFDQPQHF. CDR3 nucleotides: TGCAGCGTGGCTGACAGGTTCGATCAGCCCCAGCATTTT. V usage is TRBV29-1 and J usage is TRBJ1-5; possible D gene TRBD1, 6 bases. Germline values: CDR1 SQVTM, CDR2 ANQGSEA. The CDR3 consists of 13 residues. With 6 bases removed from V and 5 bases from J, the gap between germline ends came to 14 bases.

This clonotype was recorded many times. The chain has TRBV4-1 and TRBJ1-6; D not resolved. V was pared by 2 bases and J by 9 bases, with 14 bases between. The V gene's germline CDR1 is MGHRA and CDR2 YSYEKL. The CDR3 consists of 15 residues. The CDR3 region has the DNA TGCGCCAGCAGCCAACCATTGAGGGCAGGTTCACCCCTCCACTTT. Translation gives CASSQPLRAGSPLHF.

This sequence joins TRBV10-2 and TRBJ1-5, with D possibly TRBD1 on 6 matching bases. Germline V gene data show CDR1 as WSHSY and CDR2 as SAAADI. V lost 4 bases and J 5 bases, leaving 9 bases between the germline ends. This CDR3 is 13 amino acids long. CDR3 bases: TGCGCCAGCAGTGGAAACAGGGATCAGCCCCAGCATTTT. Translation: CASSGNRDQPQHF.

On this clonotype itself: A read error is possible here, since a much larger clone lies one base away. This sequence joins TRBV6-1 and TRBJ1-1; TRBD1 matches 8 bases. This CDR3 is built from 12 residues. Germline V gene sequence: CDR1 MNHNS, CDR2 SASEGT. Trimming cost V 6 bases and J 11 bases; bases outside gene matches: 8. CDR3 nucleotide sequence: TGTGCCAGCAGGACGACAGGGGTTGACGCTTTCTTT. Its protein is CASRTTGVDAFF.

The gene calls are TRBV25-1 and TRBJ1-1; D remains ambiguous. The CDR3 loop spans 16 amino acids. Germline CDR1 reads MGHDK; CDR2 reads SYGVNS. V lost 3 bases to trimming and J lost 5 bases, with 19 bases between them. The CDR3 here is CASSDGRRGYETEAFF. The DNA for the CDR3 is TGTGCCAGCAGTGACGGTCGGAGAGGGTACGAAACTGAAGCTTTCTTT.

The chain couples TRBV12-3 or TRBV12-4 to TRBJ2-5; D may match TRBD1 or TRBD2 (5 bases each). V was cut by 4 bases and J by 7 bases, with 13 bases left in between. CDR3 length equals 13 residues. In DNA form, the CDR3 reads TGTGCCAGCAGTTGGGACCGAATGGGGACCCAGTACTTC. Translation gives CASSWDRMGTQYF.

This clonotype was seen only a few times. This clone may be a read error of a much larger clone one base away. The CDR3 bases are TGCAGTGCAGGCACTACCGTGCCGGATGAGCAGTTCTTC. It translates to CSAGTTVPDEQFF. The chain carries TRBV20-1 and TRBJ2-1, with D uncertain. The CDR3 is 13 amino acids. Germline V lookup: CDR1 DFQATT, CDR2 SNEGSKA (reference sequence). Trimming removed 6 bases at V and 8 bases at J, with 17 bases between.

The V and J genes are TRBV5-1 and TRBJ2-1; D is uncertain. CDR1 and CDR2 (germline): SGHRS, YFSETQ. The CDR3 has 15 residues. With 4 bases removed from V and 6 bases from J, the gap between germline ends came to 17 bases. This CDR3 is CASSLGPQSTNEQFF. Written as DNA, the CDR3 is TGCGCCAGCAGCCTCGGGCCCCAAAGCACCAATGAGCAGTTCTTC.

A word on this clonotype: A clone one base away is much larger, so this may be a read error. V gene TRBV4-1 combines with J gene TRBJ2-3; no definite D call. Per the germline V gene, CDR1 is MGHRA and CDR2 is YSYEKL. The ends were cut back, 4 bases at V and 5 bases at J, with 10 bases in the middle. The CDR3 sequence is 13 residues long. The CDR3 DNA reads as TGCGCCAGCAGCCTCTGCAAAAAAGATACGCAGTATTTT. Its protein product is CASSLCKKDTQYF.

This clonotype was seen many times. The V and J genes are TRBV6-1 and TRBJ1-5; TRBD1 matches at 8 bases. CDR1 and CDR2 (germline): MNHNS, SASEGT. This CDR3 has 15 residues. J was trimmed by 2 bases and V by 8 bases; bases with no gene match: 8. CDR3: CASLLTGEGNQPQHF. CDR3 DNA: TGTGCCAGCCTTTTGACAGGGGAGGGCAATCAGCCCCAGCATTTT.

Here the CDR3 reads CSVGLSREDTQYF. CDR3 DNA sequence: TGCAGCGTGGGCCTCTCTAGAGAGGATACGCAGTATTTT. This chain links TRBV29-1 with TRBJ2-3; D call uncertain. In germline, CDR1 is SQVTM, CDR2 ANQGSEA. Trimming left V 6 bases short and J 6 bases short, with 16 bases between. The length of the CDR3 is 13 residues.

Details on this clonotype: One junction end does not reproduce the germline sequence, and a read error may be involved. V is TRBV7-9 and J is TRBJ2-2; D is perhaps TRBD2 (6 bases). Looked up from germline, CDR1 is SEHNR and CDR2 is FQNEAQ (reference sequence). The CDR3 covers 15 residues. CDR3 loop: CASSLELRESGGLFF. CDR3 nucleotides: TGTGCCAGCAGCTTAGAACTTCGGGAATCCGGGGGGCTGTTTTTT.

This clonotype was detected many times. The rearrangement links TRBV2 to TRBJ2-7; 7 nucleotides line up with TRBD2. Unmatched junction bases numbered 6, after V lost 4 bases and J lost 0 bases. This CDR3 comprises 15 residues. Germline V gene lookup returns CDR1 SNHLY and CDR2 FYNNEI. CDR3 protein: CASSGAGVSSYEQYF. In DNA, the CDR3 is TGTGCCAGCAGTGGGGCGGGGGTGAGCTCCTACGAGCAGTACTTC.

CDR3 in amino acids: CASSTPGNVHEQYF. In DNA form, the CDR3 reads TGTGCCAGCAGTACCCCAGGGAACGTTCACGAGCAGTACTTC. This rearrangement joins TRBV25-1 to TRBJ2-7; possible D gene TRBD1, 5 bases. Trimming shortened V by 5 bases and J by 5 bases, and 16 bases separated the two germline ends. The CDR3 runs 14 residues. CDR1 and CDR2 (germline): MGHDK, SYGVNS.

Turning to this clonotype: A much larger clone lies one base from this, so it may be a read error. This chain connects TRBV6-5 to TRBJ1-1; D is unclear. Trimming removed 0 bases from V and 3 bases from J, with 8 bases in between. This CDR3 has 14 residues. From germline, CDR1 is MNHEY and CDR2 SVGAGI. The DNA for the CDR3 is TGTGCCAGCAGTTACTCGACACTCGACACTGAAGCTTTCTTT. As protein: CASSYSTLDTEAFF.

The chain employs TRBV5-1 and TRBJ2-3, with TRBD2 as a possible D gene (6 bases). V shed 0 bases and J shed 0 bases, with 8 bases lying between them. CDR1 and CDR2 (germline): SGHRS, YFSETQ. CDR3 length equals 15 residues. This CDR3 is CASSLGRGSTDTQYF. The CDR3 DNA is TGCGCCAGCAGCTTGGGTCGGGGGAGCACAGATACGCAGTATTTT.